The TCR beta chain under discussion was sequenced for a study of glioma-infiltrating T cells after dendritic cell vaccination. Whole-study context: Autologous tumor lysate-pulsed dendritic cell vaccination was given between about 2002 and 2012.

The repertoire was sequenced with immunoSEQ multiplex PCR; TCRdb's copy has only in-frame clones and lacks some. The sample has 100,000 or so clones, about nine tenths seen once. Trimming pared 6 bases from V and 5 bases from J, leaving 16 bases between. From germline, CDR1 is MDHEN and CDR2 SYDVKM. The CDR3 loop spans 14 amino acids. Sequencing was performed on blood, taken before dendritic cell vaccination. The chain employs TRBV28 and TRBJ1-1, with D perhaps matching TRBD1 (6 bases). The TCR sequence derives from a human donor with glioblastoma. The CDR3 reads CASRSAGVGTEAFF. CDR3 nucleotides: TGTGCCAGCAGGTCCGCAGGGGTCGGGACTGAAGCTTTCTTT.